A selection of T cell receptor beta chains follows, all from one sample in a study of blood T cell repertoires in COVID-19. The repertoire was sequenced with immunoSEQ multiplex PCR; TCRdb's copy has only in-frame clones and lacks some. The repertoire holds over 75,000 clones, with around nine tenths as singletons. Material for sequencing was peripheral blood. Receptor source: a man between 60 and 75 years old with acute or convalescent COVID-19. Both conserved end residues are part of each CDR3. Fields, in order: CDR3 length, J gene, D gene, clone size, V gene, CDR3 protein, CDR3 DNA. The D gene is left open where the match is weak. Not all rows give a size; the values are once, few, many and, for expanded clones, a class.

len: 13
j_gene: TRBJ2-7
d_gene: TRBD2
abundance: -
v_gene: TRBV5-4
CDR3aa: CASSFPGRDEQYF
CDR3nt: TGTGCCAGCAGCTTCCCAGGGAGGGACGAGCAGTACTTC

len: 16
j_gene: TRBJ1-5
d_gene: TRBD1
abundance: once
v_gene: TRBV9
CDR3aa: CASSAWDRGEDQPQHF
CDR3nt: TGTGCCAGCAGCGCGTGGGACAGGGGAGAGGATCAGCCCCAGCATTTT

len: 16
j_gene: TRBJ1-4
d_gene: -
abundance: -
v_gene: TRBV9
CDR3aa: CASSVGRGRQNEKLFF
CDR3nt: TGTGCCAGCAGCGTAGGAAGGGGGAGACAAAATGAAAAACTGTTTTTT

len: 15
j_gene: TRBJ2-5
d_gene: TRBD2
abundance: -
v_gene: TRBV6-5
CDR3aa: CASSRRGGDQETQYF
CDR3nt: TGTGCCAGCAGTCGAAGGGGAGGGGACCAAGAGACCCAGTACTTC

len: 16
j_gene: TRBJ2-3
d_gene: TRBD2
abundance: -
v_gene: TRBV18
CDR3aa: CASSPQAAGGSDTQYF
CDR3nt: TGTGCCAGCTCACCCCAGGCAGCGGGAGGCTCAGATACGCAGTATTTT

len: 14
j_gene: TRBJ1-2
d_gene: TRBD1
abundance: once
v_gene: TRBV5-1
CDR3aa: CASSTGQGGYGYTF
CDR3nt: TGCGCCAGCAGCACCGGACAGGGGGGCTATGGCTACACCTTC

len: 13
j_gene: TRBJ2-1
d_gene: -
abundance: -
v_gene: TRBV7-2
CDR3aa: CASSLARFDEQFF
CDR3nt: TGTGCCAGCAGCTTGGCCCGCTTCGATGAGCAGTTCTTC

len: 14
j_gene: TRBJ1-1
d_gene: -
abundance: -
v_gene: TRBV27
CDR3aa: CASSLRGGWTEAFF
CDR3nt: TGTGCCAGCAGTTTGCGGGGGGGCTGGACTGAAGCTTTCTTT

len: 15
j_gene: TRBJ1-1
d_gene: -
abundance: -
v_gene: TRBV6-2/TRBV6-3
CDR3aa: CASSLGDSGVLKAFF
CDR3nt: TGTGCCAGCAGTTTGGGAGATTCGGGTGTCCTCAAAGCTTTCTTT

len: 14
j_gene: TRBJ1-1
d_gene: -
abundance: -
v_gene: TRBV28
CDR3aa: CASSLSLKNTEAFF
CDR3nt: TGTGCCAGCAGTTTGAGCTTAAAGAACACTGAAGCTTTCTTT

len: 15
j_gene: TRBJ2-1
d_gene: TRBD2
abundance: few
v_gene: TRBV4-3
CDR3aa: CASSHGLAGGNEQFF
CDR3nt: TGCGCCAGCAGCCACGGACTAGCGGGAGGGAATGAGCAGTTCTTC

len: 18
j_gene: TRBJ2-5
d_gene: TRBD2
abundance: -
v_gene: TRBV11-2
CDR3aa: CASSLGPGLAGAPGTQYF
CDR3nt: TGTGCCAGCAGCTTAGGGCCCGGTCTAGCGGGAGCCCCGGGGACCCAGTACTTC

len: 13
j_gene: TRBJ2-3
d_gene: TRBD1
abundance: -
v_gene: TRBV29-1
CDR3aa: CSVEQGAGDTQYF
CDR3nt: TGCAGCGTTGAACAGGGGGCGGGAGATACGCAGTATTTT

len: 16
j_gene: TRBJ2-1
d_gene: -
abundance: -
v_gene: TRBV9
CDR3aa: CASSVEVLATYNEQFF
CDR3nt: TGTGCCAGCAGCGTAGAGGTGCTAGCGACCTACAATGAGCAGTTCTTC

len: 17
j_gene: TRBJ1-5
d_gene: -
abundance: -
v_gene: TRBV7-8
CDR3aa: CASSLSTSRRGDQPQHF
CDR3nt: TGTGCCAGCAGCTTATCCACGTCCCGACGGGGGGATCAGCCCCAGCATTTT

len: 15
j_gene: TRBJ2-7
d_gene: TRBD1
abundance: few
v_gene: TRBV18
CDR3aa: CASSPPAGGGYEQYF
CDR3nt: TGTGCCAGCTCACCACCCGCAGGGGGTGGCTACGAGCAGTACTTC

len: 15
j_gene: TRBJ1-2
d_gene: -
abundance: -
v_gene: TRBV7-2
CDR3aa: CASSLEGGLGGGYTF
CDR3nt: TGTGCCAGCAGCTTAGAAGGCGGTCTAGGGGGTGGCTACACCTTC

len: 15
j_gene: TRBJ2-1
d_gene: TRBD2
abundance: -
v_gene: TRBV9
CDR3aa: CASSVGGGRLGEQFF
CDR3nt: TGTGCCAGCAGCGTAGGAGGCGGGAGATTGGGTGAGCAGTTCTTC

len: 14
j_gene: TRBJ1-1
d_gene: -
abundance: -
v_gene: TRBV2
CDR3aa: CASSVSRGNTEAFF
CDR3nt: TGTGCCAGCAGTGTCAGTCGGGGGAACACTGAAGCTTTCTTT

len: 13
j_gene: TRBJ2-1
d_gene: TRBD2
abundance: -
v_gene: TRBV9
CDR3aa: CASSVAGREVLFF
CDR3nt: TGTGCCAGCAGCGTAGCAGGGCGGGAGGTTCTGTTCTTC

len: 14
j_gene: TRBJ2-3
d_gene: TRBD1
abundance: -
v_gene: TRBV11-2
CDR3aa: CASSRDRESDTQYF
CDR3nt: TGTGCCAGCAGCCGAGACAGGGAATCAGATACGCAGTATTTT

len: 17
j_gene: TRBJ2-1
d_gene: TRBD2
abundance: -
v_gene: TRBV5-1
CDR3aa: CASSFGTSGRAGDEQFF
CDR3nt: TGCGCCAGCAGCTTTGGGACTAGCGGGAGGGCAGGCGATGAGCAGTTCTTC

len: 12
j_gene: TRBJ1-1
d_gene: -
abundance: -
v_gene: TRBV19
CDR3aa: CASNAGNTEAFF
CDR3nt: TGTGCCAGTAATGCGGGAAACACTGAAGCTTTCTTT

len: 16
j_gene: TRBJ2-5
d_gene: TRBD2
abundance: -
v_gene: TRBV7-6
CDR3aa: CASSRGLAGRQETQYF
CDR3nt: TGTGCCAGCAGCCGGGGACTAGCGGGCCGCCAAGAGACCCAGTACTTC

len: 15
j_gene: TRBJ2-1
d_gene: -
abundance: few
v_gene: TRBV11-2
CDR3aa: CASSLLSGRGNEQFF
CDR3nt: TGTGCCAGCAGCTTACTGAGTGGCCGAGGAAATGAGCAGTTCTTC

len: 15
j_gene: TRBJ1-4
d_gene: TRBD1
abundance: few
v_gene: TRBV4-3
CDR3aa: CASRRNRDSHEKLFF
CDR3nt: TGCGCCAGCAGACGGAACCGGGACAGCCATGAAAAACTGTTTTTT

len: 13
j_gene: TRBJ1-4
d_gene: TRBD1
abundance: -
v_gene: TRBV2
CDR3aa: CASVTGKGEKLFF
CDR3nt: TGTGCCAGCGTGACAGGGAAGGGTGAAAAACTGTTTTTT

len: 16
j_gene: TRBJ2-5
d_gene: -
abundance: -
v_gene: TRBV25-1
CDR3aa: CASSELGTLGKETQYF
CDR3nt: TGTGCCAGCAGTGAATTAGGGACTCTAGGGAAAGAGACCCAGTACTTC

len: 13
j_gene: TRBJ1-2
d_gene: -
abundance: -
v_gene: TRBV5-1
CDR3aa: CASRQGGDYGYTF
CDR3nt: TGCGCCAGCAGGCAGGGAGGAGACTATGGCTACACCTTC

len: 15
j_gene: TRBJ1-2
d_gene: -
abundance: -
v_gene: TRBV11-3
CDR3aa: CASSLSVRGAEGYTF
CDR3nt: TGTGCCAGCAGCTTATCCGTCCGGGGGGCGGAAGGCTACACCTTC

len: 14
j_gene: TRBJ1-3
d_gene: TRBD1
abundance: -
v_gene: TRBV5-3
CDR3aa: CARTQQGAGNTIYF
CDR3nt: TGTGCCAGGACCCAGCAGGGGGCAGGAAACACCATATATTTT

len: 19
j_gene: TRBJ1-4
d_gene: -
abundance: -
v_gene: TRBV27
CDR3aa: CASSSLGGWGVATNEKLFF
CDR3nt: TGTGCCAGCAGTTCCCTAGGAGGGTGGGGGGTTGCAACTAATGAAAAACTGTTTTTT

len: 14
j_gene: TRBJ1-5
d_gene: -
abundance: -
v_gene: TRBV19
CDR3aa: CASSIRQGGQPQHF
CDR3nt: TGTGCCAGTAGTATTAGGCAGGGTGGTCAGCCCCAGCATTTT

len: 17
j_gene: TRBJ1-1
d_gene: -
abundance: -
v_gene: TRBV13
CDR3aa: CASIRWGGLNVNTEAFF
CDR3nt: TGTGCCAGCATCCGATGGGGGGGTTTAAACGTGAACACTGAAGCTTTCTTT

len: 13
j_gene: TRBJ2-7
d_gene: -
abundance: once
v_gene: TRBV27
CDR3aa: CASSPTSSYEQYF
CDR3nt: TGTGCCAGCAGCCCAACAAGCTCCTACGAGCAGTACTTC

len: 15
j_gene: TRBJ2-7
d_gene: -
abundance: -
v_gene: TRBV9
CDR3aa: CASSVDWRGVPGQYF
CDR3nt: TGTGCCAGCAGCGTAGATTGGAGGGGAGTCCCTGGGCAGTACTTC

len: 15
j_gene: TRBJ2-5
d_gene: -
abundance: -
v_gene: TRBV28
CDR3aa: CASIPGAQGAETQYF
CDR3nt: TGTGCCAGCATCCCAGGGGCCCAAGGTGCAGAGACCCAGTACTTC

len: 16
j_gene: TRBJ1-5
d_gene: -
abundance: -
v_gene: TRBV4-3
CDR3aa: CASSQDIGTLNQPQHF
CDR3nt: TGCGCCAGCAGCCAAGATATAGGGACACTCAATCAGCCCCAGCATTTT

len: 15
j_gene: TRBJ2-2
d_gene: -
abundance: -
v_gene: TRBV6-2/TRBV6-3
CDR3aa: CASSYAPGNTGELFF
CDR3nt: TGTGCCAGCAGTTACGCACCAGGGAACACCGGGGAGCTGTTTTTT

len: 13
j_gene: TRBJ1-1
d_gene: -
abundance: once
v_gene: TRBV6-1
CDR3aa: CASSEVGYTEAFF
CDR3nt: TGTGCCAGCAGTGAAGTCGGGTACACTGAAGCTTTCTTT

len: 14
j_gene: TRBJ2-2
d_gene: -
abundance: -
v_gene: TRBV15
CDR3aa: CATSRRGGTGELFF
CDR3nt: TGTGCCACCAGCAGACGCGGTGGCACCGGGGAGCTGTTTTTT

len: 15
j_gene: TRBJ2-2
d_gene: -
abundance: -
v_gene: TRBV5-5
CDR3aa: CAGVGALGDRRELFF
CDR3nt: TGTGCCGGGGTGGGGGCCTTGGGCGATCGAAGAGAGCTGTTTTTT

len: 17
j_gene: TRBJ2-6
d_gene: -
abundance: once
v_gene: TRBV5-1
CDR3aa: CASSLQVGASGANVLTF
CDR3nt: TGCGCCAGCAGCCTACAGGTTGGGGCCTCTGGGGCCAACGTCCTGACTTTC

len: 15
j_gene: TRBJ2-5
d_gene: -
abundance: -
v_gene: TRBV7-2
CDR3aa: CASSLPHRERGTQYF
CDR3nt: TGTGCCAGCAGCTTGCCGCATAGAGAAAGGGGGACCCAGTACTTC

len: 15
j_gene: TRBJ1-5
d_gene: -
abundance: -
v_gene: TRBV5-8
CDR3aa: CASSPGVGGNQPQHF
CDR3nt: TGTGCCAGCAGCCCGGGAGTGGGGGGCAATCAGCCCCAGCATTTT